The 31 T cell receptor beta chains in this list originate from one sample, sequenced in a study of technical replicates of blood from a few donors. Measured with immunoSEQ multiplex PCR; TCRdb has only the in-frame clones, and not every one. The sample contains tens of thousands of clones, roughly 94% of which appear only once. The sample comprised T cells isolated from PBMCs. Source of these receptors: a human donor in good health.

This chain uses TRBV7-6 with TRBJ2-2, with no clear D. Germline lookup yields CDR1 SGHVS and CDR2 FNYEAQ. The CDR3 loop spans 15 amino acids. Trimming cost V 2 bases and J 5 bases, with 12 bases left between them. CDR3 protein: CASSLFLSETGELFF. The DNA of the CDR3 is TGTGCCAGCAGCTTATTCCTAAGCGAGACCGGGGAGCTGTTTTTT.

The V gene is TRBV5-1, the J gene TRBJ2-7; D perhaps matches TRBD1 (7 bases). Trimming pared 3 bases from V and 1 base from J, leaving 11 bases between. The V gene's germline CDR1 is SGHRS and CDR2 YFSETQ. The CDR3 covers 14 residues. The CDR3 sequence: CASSSEGASYEQYF. The CDR3 bases are TGCGCCAGCAGCTCGGAGGGGGCTTCCTACGAGCAGTACTTC. Complete variable domain (other parts from reference TRBV5-1 and TRBJ2-7): KAGVTQTPRYLIKTRGQQVTLSCSPISGHRSVSWYQQTPGQGLQFLFEYFSETQRNKGNFPGRFSGRQFSNSRSEMNVSTLELGDSALYLCASSSEGASYEQYFGPGTRLTVT.

The V and J genes are TRBV7-9 and TRBJ2-7, with D possibly matching TRBD1 (5 bases). V dropped 1 base and J dropped 2 bases, with 6 bases sitting between them. Germline CDR1 and CDR2: SEHNR and FQNEAQ (reference sequence). The CDR3 extends over 13 amino acids. The CDR3 DNA reads as TGTGCCAGCAGCTTAGGGGGCACCTACGAGCAGTACTTC. It specifies CASSLGGTYEQYF.

The chain links TRBV7-8 to TRBJ2-2, with 9 bases lining up with TRBD2. Germline CDR1 SGHVS, CDR2 FQNEAQ. This CDR3 is 16 amino acids long. Trimming took 4 bases from V and 5 from J; bases not matched to a gene: 8. CDR3 in amino acids: CASSSIAGVRTGELFF. The CDR3 DNA follows: TGTGCCAGCAGCTCAATAGCGGGAGTAAGGACCGGGGAGCTGTTTTTT.

The chain employs TRBV7-2 and TRBJ1-2, with TRBD1 matching over 11 bases. CDR3 length: 16 amino acids. From germline, CDR1 is SGHTA and CDR2 FQGNSA. The ends lost 3 bases at V and 4 bases at J; junction bases unmatched: 7. This CDR3 is CASSLDRGLLPYGYTF. Written as DNA, the CDR3 is TGTGCCAGCAGCTTGGACAGGGGGCTCCTCCCCTATGGCTACACCTTC.

This chain uses TRBV7-9 with TRBJ1-5; the D is unclear. Trimming removed 0 bases at V and 4 bases at J, with 13 bases between. CDR3 length: 16 amino acids. Germline loops: CDR1 SEHNR, CDR2 FQNEAQ (reference sequence). Here the CDR3 DNA reads TGTGCCAGCAGCTTAGCCCGGGGAAGGAGTAATCAGCCCCAGCATTTT. As protein: CASSLARGRSNQPQHF.

The chain uses TRBV5-1 and TRBJ1-2; 7 bases agree with TRBD1. Unmatched junction bases numbered 10, after V lost 6 bases and J lost 8 bases. CDR1 is SGHRS, CDR2 YFSETQ, per germline. The CDR3 runs 13 residues. The CDR3 sequence is CASTLTGVEGYTF. In DNA, the CDR3 is TGCGCCAGCACCCTAACAGGGGTCGAAGGCTACACCTTC.

The sample holds one count of this clone. This chain connects TRBV7-9 to TRBJ2-2; TRBD1 matches at 9 bases. Germline lookup yields CDR1 SEHNR and CDR2 FQNEAQ (reference sequence). With 5 bases clipped from V and 9 bases from J, the junction kept 7 bases outside the gene matches. This CDR3 comprises 14 residues. The CDR3 here is CASSQDRGNRELFF. For the CDR3, the DNA is TGTGCCAGCAGCCAGGACAGGGGTAACAGGGAGCTGTTTTTT.

CDR3 loop: CASSVGGIDGRSTF. Written as DNA, the CDR3 is TGTGCCAGCAGCGTAGGAGGGATCGACGGAAGATCCACCTTC. This sequence joins TRBV9 and TRBJ1-2; D uncertain. V was clipped by 0 bases and J by 13 bases, with 19 bases between them. This CDR3 is built from 14 residues. CDR1 and CDR2 (germline): SGDLS, YYNGEE.

This clone was seen only once. The rearrangement links TRBV19 to TRBJ1-4; possible D gene TRBD1, 5 bases. CDR1 and CDR2 (germline): LNHDA, SQIVND (reference sequence). The V and J ends lost 6 bases and 4 bases respectively, with 12 bases between them. This CDR3 is 14 amino acids long. The DNA for the CDR3 is TGTGCCAGTAGCTCCGGGCAGGGTAATGAAAAACTGTTTTTT. Translation: CASSSGQGNEKLFF.

The chain combines TRBV5-5 with TRBJ2-7; 8 nucleotides align to TRBD2. Trimming at V came to 4 bases and at J to 6 bases, leaving 9 bases not matched to a gene. This CDR3 comprises 14 residues. Germline-derived CDR1 and CDR2 are SGHKS and YYEKEE (reference sequence). CDR3 sequence reads: CASSTPGGVVEQYF. CDR3 sequence (DNA): TGTGCCAGCAGCACTCCGGGAGGGGTGGTCGAGCAGTACTTC.

The gene calls are TRBV9 and TRBJ2-2, with a tentative D call TRBD2 (6 bases). CDR3 length equals 15 residues. Germline CDR1 and CDR2: SGDLS and YYNGEE. The ends were cut back, 4 bases at V and 5 bases at J, with 15 bases in the middle. The CDR3: CASSPLVGGTGELFF. Written as DNA, the CDR3 is TGTGCCAGCAGCCCCCTTGTGGGGGGAACCGGGGAGCTGTTTTTT. Full variable domain (missing parts from reference TRBV9 and TRBJ2-2): DSGVTQTPKHLITATGQRVTLRCSPRSGDLSVYWYQQSLDQGLQFLIQYYNGEERAKGNILERFSAQQFPDLHSELNLSSLELGDSALYFCASSPLVGGTGELFFGEGSRLTVL.

This chain uses TRBV6-1 with TRBJ1-5; TRBD1 agrees at 7 bases. The CDR3 consists of 11 residues. Germline-derived CDR1 and CDR2 are MNHNS and SASEGT. CDR3 residues: CVTGVGQPQHF. The DNA of the CDR3 is TGTGTCACAGGGGTCGGTCAGCCCCAGCATTTT.

This chain connects TRBV7-2 to TRBJ2-3, with 12 bases fitting TRBD2. CDR1 is SGHTA and CDR2 is FQGNSA in the germline V gene. This CDR3 region has 17 residues. V dropped 4 bases and J dropped 2; count of bases not matched to a gene: 7. In DNA form, the CDR3 reads TGTGCCAGCAGCTCCCAGACTAGCGGGGGAGTCACAGATACGCAGTATTTT. Translated: CASSSQTSGGVTDTQYF.

The V and J genes are TRBV28 and TRBJ1-2; 7 bases align to TRBD1. Per the germline V gene, CDR1 is MDHEN and CDR2 is SYDVKM. The junction had 11 bases not matched to a gene; V was cut back by 6 bases and J by 7 bases. The CDR3 is 14 amino acids. CDR3 DNA: TGTGCCAGCAGCCAACAGGGGTACGTTCGTGGCTACACCTTC. Protein: CASSQQGYVRGYTF.

This chain uses TRBV27 with TRBJ2-7, with 7 bases lining up with TRBD2. The ends lost 5 bases at V and 3 bases at J; junction bases unmatched: 10. The V gene's germline CDR1 is MNHEY and CDR2 SMNVEV (reference sequence). This CDR3 is 15 amino acids long. The CDR3 coding sequence is TGTGCCAGCAGTGTGGGTAGCGGGTTAAACTACGAGCAGTACTTC. Translated: CASSVGSGLNYEQYF.

The V call is TRBV28, the J call TRBJ1-1, with D possibly TRBD1 on 5 matching bases. V shed 10 bases and J shed 0 bases, with 24 bases lying between them. Germline assignment: CDR1 MDHEN and CDR2 SYDVKM. This CDR3 has 17 amino acids. The CDR3 protein is CATNNPGDSPMNTEAFF. The CDR3 DNA reads TGTGCCACCAACAATCCGGGGGATTCCCCCATGAACACTGAAGCTTTCTTT.

V gene TRBV6-5 combines with J gene TRBJ2-5, with a tentative D call TRBD2 (7 bases). The V gene lost 5 bases and the J gene lost 2 bases, with 9 bases spanning the gap. The CDR3 covers 13 residues. Germline CDR1 is MNHEY and CDR2 is SVGAGI. The DNA of the CDR3 is TGTGCCAGCAGTCGGGGGGCACAAGAGACCCAGTACTTC. This codes for CASSRGAQETQYF.

J is TRBJ1-5 and V is TRBV2; D unresolved. Germline values: CDR1 SNHLY, CDR2 FYNNEI. V shed 7 bases and J shed 0 bases, with 10 bases lying between them. This CDR3 is 14 amino acids long. Here the CDR3 reads CASMRRYSNQPQHF. CDR3 DNA sequence: TGTGCCAGCATGCGGAGATATAGCAATCAGCCCCAGCATTTT. Full variable domain (remainder filled in from reference TRBV2 and TRBJ1-5): EPEVTQTPSHQVTQMGQEVILRCVPISNHLYFYWYRQILGQKVEFLVSFYNNEISEKSEIFDDQFSVERPDGSNFTLKIRSTKLEDSAMYFCASMRRYSNQPQHFGDGTRLSIL.

The chain joins TRBV7-9 to TRBJ1-1; 7 positions match TRBD1. The V and J ends lost 5 bases and 2 bases, in that order; junction bases with no gene match: 8. This CDR3 is 15 amino acids long. CDR1 and CDR2 from the germline V gene are SEHNR and FQNEAQ (reference sequence). The CDR3 region is CASSPTGTENTEAFF. The CDR3 DNA reads TGTGCCAGCAGCCCCACCGGGACAGAAAACACTGAAGCTTTCTTT.

The chain has TRBV6-1 and TRBJ1-5; 9 bases align to TRBD1. Per the germline V gene, CDR1 is MNHNS and CDR2 is SASEGT. The CDR3 consists of 17 residues. V trimming: 4 bases; J trimming: 1 base; junction bases outside the gene matches: 8. CDR3 DNA: TGTGCCAGCAGTGTAGCGACAGGGGGATTGAGCAATCAGCCCCAGCATTTT. Translating it yields CASSVATGGLSNQPQHF.

The chain combines TRBV6-4 with TRBJ1-4, with a tentative D call TRBD1 (6 bases). The CDR3 has 10 residues. Germline V gives CDR1 MRHNA, CDR2 SNTAGT. V lost 8 bases and J 17 bases, leaving 15 bases between the germline ends. In DNA form, the CDR3 reads TGTGCCAGCCCCCGGGACACCTTATTTTTT. This translates into CASPRDTLFF.

The chain uses TRBV29-1 and TRBJ2-1; 11 positions match TRBD1. CDR3 size: 15 residues. Looked up from germline, CDR1 is SQVTM and CDR2 is ANQGSEA. Trimming took 7 bases from V and 8 from J; bases not matched to a gene: 13. This chain's CDR3 is CSAADRGRRGDEQFF. Here the CDR3 DNA reads TGCAGCGCCGCGGACAGGGGGCGCCGGGGAGATGAGCAGTTCTTC.

The V and J genes are TRBV7-3 and TRBJ2-5, with D perhaps TRBD1 (5 bases). The CDR3 length is 12 residues. Germline assignment: CDR1 SGHTA and CDR2 FQGTGA. Deletions cut 2 bases from V and 4 bases from J, with 5 bases between. This CDR3 is CASSLDRETQYF. CDR3 DNA sequence: TGTGCCAGCAGCTTAGACAGAGAGACCCAGTACTTC. The complete variable domain, with remaining parts taken from reference TRBV7-3 and TRBJ2-5, reads GAGVSQTPSNKVTEKGKYVELRCDPISGHTALYWYRQSLGQGPEFLIYFQGTGAADDSGLPNDRFFAVRPEGSVSTLKIQRTERGDSAVYLCASSLDRETQYFGPGTRLLVL.

This chain connects TRBV6-1 to TRBJ1-2; possibly TRBD1 for D (6 bases). CDR3 length: 16 amino acids. Germline V gene data show CDR1 as MNHNS and CDR2 as SASEGT. V dropped 1 base and J dropped 6 bases, with 18 bases sitting between them. The CDR3 loop is CASSEVTGLGPHGYTF. Written as DNA, the CDR3 is TGTGCCAGCAGTGAAGTTACAGGGCTTGGCCCCCATGGCTACACCTTC.

The chain uses TRBV5-1 and TRBJ2-3; 10 bases align to TRBD1. CDR1 is SGHRS, CDR2 YFSETQ, per germline. After removal of 1 base from V and 4 bases from J, the junction contained 15 bases not matched to a gene. The CDR3 sequence is 19 residues long. The CDR3 DNA is TGCGCCAGCAGCTTGCCAGGGAGCCTGACAGGGGGCCGCTCAGATACGCAGTATTTT. It is translated as CASSLPGSLTGGRSDTQYF.

This rearrangement joins TRBV29-1 to TRBJ2-3; tentatively, D is TRBD2 (5 bases). The germline V and J ends were trimmed by 6 bases and 6 bases, with 16 bases remaining between them. The CDR3 sequence is 13 residues long. Germline CDR1 and CDR2: SQVTM and ANQGSEA. The CDR3 nucleotides read TGCAGCGTCCAACTTATCCTAGCCGATACGCAGTATTTT. It translates to CSVQLILADTQYF.

This chain connects TRBV30 to TRBJ2-7; D gene uncertain. Per the germline V gene, CDR1 is GTSNPN and CDR2 is SVGIG (reference sequence). The CDR3 is made up of 10 amino acids. V lost 3 bases and J lost 5, with 5 bases in between. The CDR3 DNA is TGTGCCTGGAGATCCAACGAGCAGTACTTC. It yields the protein CAWRSNEQYF.

With regard to this clone: Distinct nucleotide sequences in the sample also encode this CDR3. V gene TRBV5-1 combines with J gene TRBJ1-5; TRBD1 matches at 9 bases. In germline, CDR1 is SGHRS, CDR2 YFSETQ. The V and J ends lost 0 bases and 2 bases, in that order; junction bases with no gene match: 0. This CDR3 has 15 amino acids. For the CDR3, the DNA is TGCGCCAGCAGCTTGGGGACAGGGGGCAATCAGCCCCAGCATTTT. This translates into CASSLGTGGNQPQHF.

The CDR3 DNA reads TGTGCCAGCACCCTAGAAAGGTACAATGAGCAGTTCTTC. It yields the protein CASTLERYNEQFF. This chain uses TRBV6-1 with TRBJ2-1; D is undetermined. Germline V gene lookup returns CDR1 MNHNS and CDR2 SASEGT. CDR3 length: 13 residues. V lost 7 bases, J lost 4 bases, and 11 bases lay in between.

This CDR3 reads CASTAGQGTYEQYF. CDR3 DNA: TGTGCCAGCACGGCGGGACAGGGAACCTACGAGCAGTACTTC. V and J are TRBV6-1 and TRBJ2-7; the match to TRBD1 covers 9 bases. Germline loops: CDR1 MNHNS, CDR2 SASEGT. The CDR3 loop spans 14 amino acids. J gave up 2 bases and V 7 bases, and 6 bases lay outside the gene matches.